This T cell receptor (beta chain) is from a study of OX40 agonist ivuxolimab in advanced cancers. Study summary: Eligibility admitted prior anti-PD-1, anti-PD-L1 or anti-CTLA-4 therapy; roughly 37% had some.

Measured with immunoSEQ multiplex PCR; TCRdb has only the in-frame clones, and not every one. The data show about 45,000 clones, 89% seen once. The CDR3 runs to 16 residues. Germline trimming cut 6 bases from V and 4 bases from J; bases unmatched to any gene: 12. Germline loops: CDR1 SSHAT, CDR2 FNYEAQ (reference sequence). This rearrangement joins TRBV7-7 to TRBJ2-5; 9 positions agree with TRBD1. The receptor was derived from an adult with an advanced solid tumor such as melanoma, head and neck, liver or kidney cancer. The material sequenced was CD4+ or CD8+ T cells sorted from blood, taken in a trial of the OX40 agonist ivuxolimab. CDR3 bases: TGTGCCAGCAGTTCCCCGGGACAGGGTGGTAGAGAGACCCAGTACTTC. It codes for CASSSPGQGGRETQYF.